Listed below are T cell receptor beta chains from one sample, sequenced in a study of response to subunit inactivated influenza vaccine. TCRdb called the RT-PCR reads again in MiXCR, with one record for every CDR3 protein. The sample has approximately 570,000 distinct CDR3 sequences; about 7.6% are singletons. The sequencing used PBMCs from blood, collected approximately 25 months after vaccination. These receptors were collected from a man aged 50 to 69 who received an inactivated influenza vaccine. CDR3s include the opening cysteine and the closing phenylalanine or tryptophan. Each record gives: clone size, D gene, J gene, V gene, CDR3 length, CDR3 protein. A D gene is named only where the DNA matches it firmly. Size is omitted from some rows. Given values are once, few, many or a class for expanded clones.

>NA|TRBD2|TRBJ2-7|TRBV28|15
CASRRTSGRNDEQYF
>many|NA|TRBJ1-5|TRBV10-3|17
CAISDRGRGDSNQPQHF
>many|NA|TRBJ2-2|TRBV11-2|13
CASSFLGTGELFF
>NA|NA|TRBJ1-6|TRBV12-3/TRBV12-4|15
CASSRPQGYNSPLHF
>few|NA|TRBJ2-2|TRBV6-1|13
CASSPGQPGELFF
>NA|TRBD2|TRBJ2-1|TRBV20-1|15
CSARVGTSVYNEQFF
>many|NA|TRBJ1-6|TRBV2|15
CASILSRAYNSPLHF
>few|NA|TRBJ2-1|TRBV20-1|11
CSARDGYIQLF
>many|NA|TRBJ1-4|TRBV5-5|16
CASSFLQGTTNEKLFF
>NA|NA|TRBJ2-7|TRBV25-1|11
CASTGGYEQYF
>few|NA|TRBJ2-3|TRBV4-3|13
CASSQDYGDTQYF
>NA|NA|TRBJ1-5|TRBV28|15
CASSFAGHSNQPQHF
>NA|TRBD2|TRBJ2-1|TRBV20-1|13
CSAQRGWGNEQFF
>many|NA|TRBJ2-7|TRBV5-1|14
CASSYPGGSYEQYF
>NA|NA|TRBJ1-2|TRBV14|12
CASSQNRVGYTF
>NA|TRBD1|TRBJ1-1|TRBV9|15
CASSGPGQGHTEAFF
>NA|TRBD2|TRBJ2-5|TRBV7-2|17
CASSKGWAGVGRETQYF
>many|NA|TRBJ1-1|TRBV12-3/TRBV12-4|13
CASSFGGYTEAFF
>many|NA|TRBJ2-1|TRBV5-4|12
CASSLASYEQFF
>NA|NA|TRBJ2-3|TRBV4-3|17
CASSSLEGAGRTDTQYF
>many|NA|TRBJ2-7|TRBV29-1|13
CSVADPRAYEQYF
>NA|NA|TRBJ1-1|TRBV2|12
CASSGSGIQAFF
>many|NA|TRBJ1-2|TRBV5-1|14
CASSLAGEDHGYTF
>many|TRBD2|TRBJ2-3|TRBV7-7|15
CASSASGRGTDTQYF
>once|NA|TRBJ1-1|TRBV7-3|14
CASSSSATNTEAFF
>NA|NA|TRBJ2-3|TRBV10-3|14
CATRGLLSTDTQYF
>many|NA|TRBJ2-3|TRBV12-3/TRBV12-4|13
CASSPTWGTTQYF
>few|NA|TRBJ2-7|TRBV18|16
CASSPNRDRLDYEQYF
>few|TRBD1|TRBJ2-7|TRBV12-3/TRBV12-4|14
CASSLEGAQYEQYF
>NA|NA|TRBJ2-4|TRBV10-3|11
CAITDKDIQYF
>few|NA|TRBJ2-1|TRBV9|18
CASSSPDGMGGGYNEQFF
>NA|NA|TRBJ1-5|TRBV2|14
CASSEQNSNQPQHF
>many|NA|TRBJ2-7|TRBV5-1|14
CASSLDGSSYEQYF